The clone carrying this T cell receptor (beta chain) has more than one count but fewer than ten. Its antigen is currently unknown. This sample is drawn from a study of Graves' ophthalmopathy and Graves' hyperthyroidism. Across the whole study: Peripheral blood was obtained at first diagnosis, ahead of any treatment.

Beta-chain TCR CDR3 regions were amplified from RNA transcripts. HTBI-primed RT-PCR formed the first round, and a multiplex PCR formed the second. TCRdb redid the calling of the multiplex PCR reads with MiXCR, one entry per CDR3 protein. The sample gives some 240,000 distinct CDR3 sequences, 45% to 55% of which show up once; less than 50% is in the top ten. Uncontrolled infections, pregnancy, lactation or other autoimmune diseases led to patient exclusion. Broader study findings: Classification of ophthalmopathy versus stable hyperthyroidism by a 13-signature model yielded 85% to 90% sensitivity and about 83% specificity.

This TCR came from an adult man with Graves' ophthalmopathy. Sample: peripheral blood.

The CDR3 loop reads CASSIRTGGRVGYTF. The CDR3 coding sequence is TGTGCCAGTAGTATTCGGACAGGAGGTCGCGTAGGCTACACCTTC. The chain recombines TRBV19 with TRBJ1-2; 7 bases map to TRBD1. The trim removed 3 bases at V and 8 bases at J, leaving 12 bases unmatched. CDR3 length equals 15 residues. Germline-derived CDR1 and CDR2 are LNHDA and SQIVND (reference sequence). Drawing the rest from reference TRBV19 and TRBJ1-2, the complete variable domain is DGGITQSPKYLFRKEGQNVTLSCEQNLNHDAMYWYRQDPGQGLRLIYYSQIVNDFQKGDIAEGYSVSREKKESFPLTVTSAQKNPTAFYLCASSIRTGGRVGYTFGSGTRLTVV.